The next 18 T cell receptor beta chains were all read from a single sample in a study of T-cell memory formation after mild COVID-19 (dated by TCRdb to about 2021). Libraries were made using 5' RACE. The sample was run on an Illumina NovaSeq 6000. TCRdb ran its own pipeline on the public reads, namely fastp trimming at Q25 and MiXCR clone calling, and kept in-frame beta chains. Records with the same CDR3 protein are collapsed into one entry carrying the most frequent genes and DNA. The sample table lists about 470,000 distinct CDR3 sequences, 25% of them with a count of one. The top ten constitute approximately 12% of the sample. Sequencing was performed on PBMCs or a T cell subset sorted from them (not recorded which). The receptors originated from an adult woman who had mild COVID-19 (a few samples of this study predate the infection). The sample titles of this study are shuffled in the database, so cell type and time point are left out; the donor was told from shared clones.

This sequence joins TRBV29-1 and TRBJ2-1, with 8 nucleotides matching TRBD1. In germline, CDR1 is SQVTM, CDR2 ANQGSEA. The J segment lost 2 bases and the V segment lost 8 bases, leaving 5 bases of the junction unmatched. The CDR3 has 13 residues. The CDR3 sequence: CSSRTGTYNEQFF. Written as DNA, the CDR3 is TGCAGCTCTCGGACAGGGACCTACAATGAGCAGTTCTTC.

This chain uses TRBV5-1 with TRBJ2-5; D unresolved. Trimming took 5 bases from V and 7 from J, leaving 12 bases between them. CDR3 length: 12 amino acids. Germline values: CDR1 SGHRS, CDR2 YFSETQ. The CDR3 here is CASRLGDVTQYF. In nucleotides, the CDR3 is TGCGCCAGCAGGTTAGGTGACGTGACCCAGTACTTC.

This chain joins TRBV5-6 and TRBJ2-2, with D possibly being TRBD2 (6 bases). Germline V gene lookup returns CDR1 SGHDT and CDR2 YYEEEE. Trimming stripped 1 base from V and 5 bases from J, with 15 bases between. The CDR3 covers 16 residues. The CDR3 coding sequence is TGTGCCAGCAGCTTGTTCCAGGGTAGCGGTACCGGGGAGCTGTTTTTT. The encoded protein is CASSLFQGSGTGELFF.

In its sample, this clonotype was seen a few times. The rearrangement joins TRBV15 to TRBJ2-5, with 7 bases that match TRBD2. This CDR3 has 13 residues. With 6 bases clipped from V and 5 bases from J, the junction kept 6 bases outside the gene matches. Germline assignment: CDR1 LNHNV and CDR2 YYDKDF (reference sequence). This CDR3 is CATSDGREETQYF. As DNA, the CDR3 is TGTGCCACCAGTGACGGGCGGGAGGAGACCCAGTACTTC. Full variable domain (missing parts from reference TRBV15 and TRBJ2-5): DAMVIQNPRYQVTQFGKPVTLSCSQTLNHNVMYWYQQKSSQAPKLLFHYYDKDFNNEADTPDNFQSRRPNTSFCFLDIRSPGLGDTAMYLCATSDGREETQYFGPGTRLLVL.

The CDR3 coding sequence is TGCAGCGTTGCGGCGGGATCCTACGAGCAGTACTTC. This encodes CSVAAGSYEQYF. The J gene is TRBJ2-7, the V gene TRBV29-1; TRBD2 is a possible D gene (6 bases). The germline CDR1 and CDR2 sequences are SQVTM and ANQGSEA. CDR3 size: 12 residues. The ends were cut back, 4 bases at V and 1 base at J, with 8 bases in the middle.

As regards this clonotype: A read error may account for a junction end that differs from germline. The chain is built from TRBV5-8 and TRBJ2-7; tentatively, D is TRBD1 (6 bases). Germline CDR1 reads SGHTS; CDR2 reads YDEGEE. The CDR3 length is 14 residues. The CDR3 is CASSLGQGLYGQYF. CDR3 DNA sequence: TGTGCCAGCAGCTTGGGTCAGGGGTTGTACGGGCAGTACTTC. The variable domain in full, completed from reference TRBV5-8 and TRBJ2-7, reads EAGVTQSPTHLIKTRGQQATLRCSPISGHTSVYWYQQALGLGLQFLLWYDEGEERNRGNFPPRFSGRQFPNYSSELNVNALELEDSALYLCASSLGQGLYGQYFGPGTRLTVT.

This clonotype has at least ten counts. The chain carries TRBV20-1 and TRBJ2-1; possible D gene TRBD1, 6 bases. Germline values: CDR1 DFQATT, CDR2 SNEGSKA (reference sequence). The CDR3 is 17 amino acids. V lost 3 bases, J lost 7 bases, and 25 bases lay in between. Here the CDR3 DNA reads TGCAGTGCTAGTGATATCTTCGGGACACGTGTGGGAAATGAGCAGTTCTTC. As protein: CSASDIFGTRVGNEQFF.

This chain joins TRBV7-9 and TRBJ2-2, with D unresolved. V was shortened by 1 base and J by 0 bases, with 12 bases between the two germline ends. Per germline, CDR1 SEHNR and CDR2 FQNEAQ (reference sequence). The CDR3 length is 17 residues. For the CDR3, the DNA is TGTGCCAGCAGCTTAGGTGTCGACACCCCGAACACCGGGGAGCTGTTTTTT. Translated: CASSLGVDTPNTGELFF.

The chain employs TRBV27 and TRBJ2-7, with no clear D. CDR3 length: 15 residues. Germline V CDR1 and CDR2: MNHEY, SMNVEV (reference sequence). Trimming shortened V by 4 bases and J by 1 base, and 14 bases separated the two germline ends. The CDR3: CASSSPVKKSYEQYF. The DNA of the CDR3 is TGTGCCAGCAGTTCACCAGTGAAGAAATCCTACGAGCAGTACTTC.

The rearrangement joins TRBV3-1 to TRBJ2-7, with D unclear. V was shortened by 2 bases and J by 4 bases, with 12 bases between the two germline ends. The CDR3 is made up of 14 amino acids. Germline V gene sequence: CDR1 LGHDT, CDR2 YNNKEL (reference sequence). CDR3 in amino acids: CASSQLGSGYEQYF. DNA for the CDR3: TGTGCCAGCAGCCAATTGGGGTCCGGATACGAGCAGTACTTC.

This clonotype came up a few times. The genes are TRBV6-2 or TRBV6-3 and TRBJ1-5; D is perhaps TRBD1 (6 bases). Germline loops: CDR1 MNHEY, CDR2 SVGEGT. Trimming cost V 6 bases and J 7 bases, with 19 bases left between them. The length of the CDR3 is 15 residues. Here the CDR3 reads CASSQYGLQGQPQHF. The CDR3 nucleotides read TGTGCCAGCAGCCAGTATGGGCTACAGGGACAGCCCCAGCATTTT.

The chain carries TRBV15 and TRBJ2-3; 9 bases align to TRBD2. The CDR3 has 15 residues. The V gene's germline CDR1 is LNHNV and CDR2 YYDKDF (reference sequence). Unmatched junction bases numbered 9, after V lost 3 bases and J lost 8 bases. The chain's CDR3 is CATSSSGGAPSTQYF. For the CDR3, the DNA is TGTGCCACCAGCAGTAGCGGGGGCGCGCCGAGTACGCAGTATTTT.

Many counts were recorded for this clonotype. The V call is TRBV5-1, the J call TRBJ2-3, with unresolved D. The CDR3 has 13 residues. Germline V gene data show CDR1 as SGHRS and CDR2 as YFSETQ. The V end was cut by 2 bases, the J end by 4 bases, with 8 bases between. CDR3 amino acids: CASSLGSADTQYF. As DNA, the CDR3 is TGCGCCAGCAGCTTAGGGTCAGCAGATACGCAGTATTTT.

The sample holds a few counts of this clonotype. The chain links TRBV20-1 to TRBJ2-7; 7 bases agree with TRBD1. The CDR3 runs 17 residues. Germline loops: CDR1 DFQATT, CDR2 SNEGSKA (reference sequence). After removal of 0 bases from V and 2 bases from J, the junction contained 13 bases not matched to a gene. The CDR3 DNA reads TGCAGTGCTAGAGATTGGGTGGAACAGGGGATCCCCTACGAGCAGTACTTC. Translating gives CSARDWVEQGIPYEQYF.

This chain joins TRBV9 and TRBJ2-1, with 10 positions matching TRBD2. Trimming at V came to 6 bases and at J to 0 bases, leaving 12 bases not matched to a gene. The germline gives CDR1 SGDLS, CDR2 YYNGEE. The CDR3 sequence is 18 residues long. As DNA, the CDR3 is TGTGCCAGCAACCTCGGACTAGCGGAGGGGGGCTCCTACAATGAGCAGTTCTTC. Translated: CASNLGLAEGGSYNEQFF.

The chain uses TRBV28 and TRBJ2-7; no clear D gene. Germline values: CDR1 MDHEN, CDR2 SYDVKM. CDR3 length: 14 residues. Trimming removed 8 bases from V and 4 bases from J, with 18 bases in between. The CDR3 DNA reads TGTGCCAGCGGGTGGATAAGGGTCGGGTACGAGCAGTACTTC. It translates to CASGWIRVGYEQYF. The full variable domain, completed using reference TRBV28 and TRBJ2-7, is DVKVTQSSRYLVKRTGEKVFLECVQDMDHENMFWYRQDPGLGLRLIYFSYDVKMKEKGDIPEGYSVSREKKERFSLILESASTNQTSMYLCASGWIRVGYEQYFGPGTRLTVT.

CDR3 residues: CATSVQGYNQPQHF. CDR3 DNA: TGTGCCACCAGTGTCCAGGGCTACAATCAGCCCCAGCATTTT. This chain uses TRBV24-1 with TRBJ1-5, with D perhaps TRBD1 (5 bases). This CDR3 is built from 14 residues. The germline V gene has CDR1 KGHDR and CDR2 SFDVKD. V lost 5 bases and J 3 bases, leaving 10 bases between the germline ends.

This chain connects TRBV20-1 to TRBJ2-3; D might be TRBD1 (6 bases). CDR1 is DFQATT and CDR2 is SNEGSKA in the germline V gene (reference sequence). Trimming pared 6 bases from V and 0 bases from J, leaving 16 bases between. This CDR3 contains 15 residues. CDR3 DNA sequence: TGCAGTGCCACGACAGGATTTTCTAGCACAGATACGCAGTATTTT. Protein sequence: CSATTGFSSTDTQYF.